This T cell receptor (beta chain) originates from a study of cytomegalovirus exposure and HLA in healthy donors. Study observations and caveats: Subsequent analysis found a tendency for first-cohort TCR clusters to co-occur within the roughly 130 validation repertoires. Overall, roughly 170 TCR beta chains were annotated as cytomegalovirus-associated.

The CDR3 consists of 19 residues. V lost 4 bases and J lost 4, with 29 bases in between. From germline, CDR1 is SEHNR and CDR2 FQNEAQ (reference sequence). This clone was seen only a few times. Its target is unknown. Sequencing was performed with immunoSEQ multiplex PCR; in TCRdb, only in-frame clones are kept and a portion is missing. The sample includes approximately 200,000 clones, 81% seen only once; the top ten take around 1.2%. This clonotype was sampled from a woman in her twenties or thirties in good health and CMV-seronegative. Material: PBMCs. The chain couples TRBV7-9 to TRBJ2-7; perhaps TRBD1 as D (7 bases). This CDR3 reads CASSSLPRRGLNEDYEQYF. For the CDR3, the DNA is TGTGCCAGCAGCTCCCTGCCGCGGAGGGGGCTCAACGAGGATTACGAGCAGTACTTC.